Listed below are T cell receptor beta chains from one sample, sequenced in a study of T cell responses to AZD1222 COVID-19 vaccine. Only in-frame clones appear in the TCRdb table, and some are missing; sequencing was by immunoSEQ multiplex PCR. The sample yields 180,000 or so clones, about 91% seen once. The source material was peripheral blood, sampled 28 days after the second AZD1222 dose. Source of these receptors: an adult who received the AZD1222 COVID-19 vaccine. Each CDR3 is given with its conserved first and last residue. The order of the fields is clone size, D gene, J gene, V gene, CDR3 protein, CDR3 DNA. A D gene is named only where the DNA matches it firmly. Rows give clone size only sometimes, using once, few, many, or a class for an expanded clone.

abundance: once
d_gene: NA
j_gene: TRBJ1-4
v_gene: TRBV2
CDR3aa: CASNEGIGSNEKLFF
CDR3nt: TGTGCCAGCAACGAGGGGATTGGGTCTAATGAAAAACTGTTTTTT

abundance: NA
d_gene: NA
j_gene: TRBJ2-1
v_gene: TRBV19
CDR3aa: CASSIEGTSEQFF
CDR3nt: TGTGCCAGTAGTATTGAAGGGACCTCAGAGCAGTTCTTC

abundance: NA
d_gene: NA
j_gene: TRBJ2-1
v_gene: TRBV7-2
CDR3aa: CASSLNGFRQFF
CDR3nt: TGTGCCAGCAGCTTAAACGGGTTTAGGCAGTTCTTC

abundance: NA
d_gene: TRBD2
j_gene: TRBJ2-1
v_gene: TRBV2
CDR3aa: CASSEGLAEYYNEQFF
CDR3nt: TGTGCCAGCAGTGAGGGACTAGCGGAATATTACAATGAGCAGTTCTTC

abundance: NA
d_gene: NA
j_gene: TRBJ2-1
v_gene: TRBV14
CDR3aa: CASSQGTGGRYNEQFF
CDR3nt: TGTGCCAGCAGCCAAGGGACGGGTGGGCGATACAATGAGCAGTTCTTC

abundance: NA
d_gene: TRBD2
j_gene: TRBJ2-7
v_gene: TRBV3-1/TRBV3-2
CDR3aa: CASSPSGSTYEQYF
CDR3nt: TGTGCCAGCAGCCCTAGCGGGAGCACCTACGAGCAGTACTTC

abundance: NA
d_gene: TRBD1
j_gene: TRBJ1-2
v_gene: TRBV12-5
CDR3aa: CASGLPQVGGAQAFPFYGYTF
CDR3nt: TGTGCTAGTGGTCTCCCTCAAGTAGGGGGCGCTCAAGCCTTCCCTTTCTATGGCTACACCTTC

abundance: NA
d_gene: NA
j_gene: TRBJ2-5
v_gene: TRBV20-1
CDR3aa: CSARDTRNQYF
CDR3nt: TGCAGTGCTAGAGATACCAGAAACCAGTACTTC

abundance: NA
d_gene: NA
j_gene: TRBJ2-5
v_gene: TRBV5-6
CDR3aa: CASSSYSGEYQETQYF
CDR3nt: TGTGCCAGCAGCTCCTATAGCGGAGAGTACCAAGAGACCCAGTACTTC

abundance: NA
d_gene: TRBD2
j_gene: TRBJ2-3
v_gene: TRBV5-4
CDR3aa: CASSSRLAGGPTDTQYF
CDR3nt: TGTGCCAGCAGCTCCAGACTAGCGGGAGGGCCGACAGATACGCAGTATTTT

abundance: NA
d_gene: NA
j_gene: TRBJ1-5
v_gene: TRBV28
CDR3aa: CASSLSSTGNQPQHF
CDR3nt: TGTGCCAGCAGTTTATCCTCGACAGGCAATCAGCCCCAGCATTTT

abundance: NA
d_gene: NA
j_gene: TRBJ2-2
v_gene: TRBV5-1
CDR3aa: CASSGGTGELFF
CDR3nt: TGCGCCAGCAGCGGGGGGACCGGGGAGCTGTTTTTT

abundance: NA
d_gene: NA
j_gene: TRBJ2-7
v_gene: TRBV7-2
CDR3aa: CASSLALTYEQYF
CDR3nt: TGTGCCAGCAGCTTAGCCCTCACCTACGAGCAGTACTTC

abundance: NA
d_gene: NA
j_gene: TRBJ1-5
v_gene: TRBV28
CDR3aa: CASSLGKVYSNQPQHF
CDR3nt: TGTGCCAGCAGTTTAGGAAAGGTCTATAGCAATCAGCCCCAGCATTTT

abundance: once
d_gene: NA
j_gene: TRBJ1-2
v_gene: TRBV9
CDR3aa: CASSARGRPDYGYTF
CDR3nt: TGTGCCAGCAGCGCCCGGGGGCGCCCTGACTATGGCTACACCTTC

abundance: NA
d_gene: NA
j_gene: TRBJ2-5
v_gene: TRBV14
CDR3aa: CASSQEYQETQYF
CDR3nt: TGTGCCAGCAGCCAAGAGTATCAAGAGACCCAGTACTTC

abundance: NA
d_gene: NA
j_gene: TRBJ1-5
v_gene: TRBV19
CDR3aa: CASSRGRGNQPQHF
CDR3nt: TGTGCCAGTAGTCGTGGTAGAGGCAATCAGCCCCAGCATTTT

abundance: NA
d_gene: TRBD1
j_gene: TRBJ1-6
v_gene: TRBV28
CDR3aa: CASSLYWTGGSYNSPLHF
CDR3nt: TGTGCCAGCAGTTTATATTGGACAGGGGGATCCTATAATTCACCCCTCCACTTT

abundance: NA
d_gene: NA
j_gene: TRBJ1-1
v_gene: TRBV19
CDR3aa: CASSPGSGTEAFF
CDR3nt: TGTGCCAGTAGTCCCGGGTCAGGCACTGAAGCTTTCTTT

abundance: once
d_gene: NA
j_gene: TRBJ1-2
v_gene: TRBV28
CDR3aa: CASSHVADKGQDGYTF
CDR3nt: TGTGCCAGCAGTCACGTAGCCGACAAGGGGCAAGATGGCTACACCTTC

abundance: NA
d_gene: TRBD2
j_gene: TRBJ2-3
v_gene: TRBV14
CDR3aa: CASRPTSVSTDTQYF
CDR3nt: TGTGCCAGCAGACCGACTAGCGTGAGTACAGATACGCAGTATTTT

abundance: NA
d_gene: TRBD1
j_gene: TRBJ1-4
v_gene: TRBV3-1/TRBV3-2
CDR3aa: CASSRSGLGQGDEKLFF
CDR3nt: TGTGCCAGCAGCCGAAGTGGCTTGGGACAGGGAGATGAAAAACTGTTTTTT

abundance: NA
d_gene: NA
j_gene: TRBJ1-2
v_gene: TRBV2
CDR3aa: CASSLSEGYGYTF
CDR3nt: TGTGCCAGCAGCCTGTCGGAAGGCTATGGCTACACCTTC

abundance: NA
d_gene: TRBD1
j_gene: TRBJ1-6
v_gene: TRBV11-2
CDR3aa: CASSQRTGGENSPLHF
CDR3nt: TGTGCCAGCAGCCAACGGACAGGGGGGGAGAATTCACCCCTCCACTTT

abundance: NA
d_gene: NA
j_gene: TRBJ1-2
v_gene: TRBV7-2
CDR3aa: CASSPGRGRYGYTF
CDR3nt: TGTGCCAGCAGCCCGGGGAGGGGAAGGTATGGCTACACCTTC

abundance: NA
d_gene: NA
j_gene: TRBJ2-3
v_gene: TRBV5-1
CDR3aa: CASSGLAGSTDTQYF
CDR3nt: TGCGCCAGCAGCGGCCTTGCCGGGAGCACAGATACACAGTATTTT

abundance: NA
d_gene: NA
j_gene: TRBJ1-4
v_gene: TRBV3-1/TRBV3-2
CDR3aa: CASSQAVSQSEKLFF
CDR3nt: TGTGCCAGCAGCCAAGCGGTTTCTCAAAGTGAAAAACTGTTTTTT

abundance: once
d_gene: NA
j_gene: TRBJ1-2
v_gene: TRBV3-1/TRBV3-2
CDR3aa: CASSQDSRGHGYTF
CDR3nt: TGTGCCAGCAGCCAAGATTCCAGAGGACATGGCTACACCTTC

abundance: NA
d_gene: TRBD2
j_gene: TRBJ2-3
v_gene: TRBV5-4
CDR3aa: CAGRTSGTDTQYF
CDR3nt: TGTGCCGGCAGGACTAGCGGCACAGATACGCAGTATTTT

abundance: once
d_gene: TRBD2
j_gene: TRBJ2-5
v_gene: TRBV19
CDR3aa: CAARGGYQETQYF
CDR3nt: TGTGCCGCGCGCGGGGGATACCAAGAGACCCAGTACTTC

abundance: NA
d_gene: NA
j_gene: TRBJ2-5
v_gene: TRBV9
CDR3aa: CASSVGQGPGETQYF
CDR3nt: TGTGCCAGCAGCGTAGGGCAGGGCCCCGGGGAGACCCAGTACTTC

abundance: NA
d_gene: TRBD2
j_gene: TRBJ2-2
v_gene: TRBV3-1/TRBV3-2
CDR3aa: CASSRIAGGAGELFF
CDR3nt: TGTGCCAGCAGCCGGATAGCGGGGGGTGCGGGGGAGCTGTTTTTT

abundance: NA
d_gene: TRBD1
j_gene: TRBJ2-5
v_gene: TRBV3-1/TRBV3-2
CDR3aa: CASSRDRAGAETQYF
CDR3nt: TGTGCCAGCAGCCGGGACAGGGCCGGGGCGGAGACCCAGTACTTC

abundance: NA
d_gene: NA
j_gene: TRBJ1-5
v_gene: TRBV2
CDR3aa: CASIREQGGQPQHF
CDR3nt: TGTGCCAGCATTAGGGAACAGGGAGGACAGCCCCAGCATTTT

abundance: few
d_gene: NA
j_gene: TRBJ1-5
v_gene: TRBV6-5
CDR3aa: CASTTGSNQPQHF
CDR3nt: TGTGCCAGCACGACAGGTAGCAATCAGCCCCAGCATTTT

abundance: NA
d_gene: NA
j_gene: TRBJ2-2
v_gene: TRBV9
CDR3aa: CASSAGALGNGELFF
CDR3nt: TGTGCCAGCAGCGCAGGGGCCCTAGGCAACGGGGAGCTGTTTTTT

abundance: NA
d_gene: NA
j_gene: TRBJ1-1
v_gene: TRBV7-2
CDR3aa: CASSLGFAGLNTEAFF
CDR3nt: TGTGCCAGCAGCTTAGGGTTTGCGGGATTGAACACTGAAGCTTTCTTT

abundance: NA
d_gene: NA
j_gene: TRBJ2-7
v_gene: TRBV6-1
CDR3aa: CASSEGGGASYEQYF
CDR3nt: TGTGCCAGCAGTGAGGGAGGGGGCGCATCCTACGAGCAGTACTTC

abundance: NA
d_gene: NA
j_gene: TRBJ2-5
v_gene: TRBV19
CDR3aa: CASSTTFTGLSETQYF
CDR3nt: TGTGCCAGTAGTACAACCTTCACGGGGTTGTCGGAGACCCAGTACTTC

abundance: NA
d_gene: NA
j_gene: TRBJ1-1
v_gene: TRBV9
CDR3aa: CASSVAGNTEAFF
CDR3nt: TGTGCCAGCAGCGTAGCGGGGAACACTGAAGCTTTCTTT

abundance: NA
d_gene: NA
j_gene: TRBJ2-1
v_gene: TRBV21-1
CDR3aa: CASSTRRGDRGGFF
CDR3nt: TGTGCCAGCAGCACCCGTCGGGGGGACCGGGGAGGGTTCTTC

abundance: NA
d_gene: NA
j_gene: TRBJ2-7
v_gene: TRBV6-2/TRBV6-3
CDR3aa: CASSDVYEQYF
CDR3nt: TGTGCCAGCAGTGACGTCTACGAGCAGTACTTC